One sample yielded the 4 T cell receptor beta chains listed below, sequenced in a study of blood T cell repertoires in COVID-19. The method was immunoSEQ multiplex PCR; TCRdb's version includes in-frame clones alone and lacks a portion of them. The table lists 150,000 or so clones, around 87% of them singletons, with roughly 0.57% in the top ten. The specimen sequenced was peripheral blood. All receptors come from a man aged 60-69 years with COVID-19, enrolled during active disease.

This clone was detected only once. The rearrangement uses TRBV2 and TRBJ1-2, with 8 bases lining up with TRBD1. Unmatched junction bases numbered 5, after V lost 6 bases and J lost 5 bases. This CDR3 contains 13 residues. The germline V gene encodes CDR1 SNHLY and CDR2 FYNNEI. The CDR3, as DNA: TGTGCCAGCAGGCCCTGGACAGGGTATGGCTACACCTTC. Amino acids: CASRPWTGYGYTF. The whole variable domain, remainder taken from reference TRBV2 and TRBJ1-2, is EPEVTQTPSHQVTQMGQEVILRCVPISNHLYFYWYRQILGQKVEFLVSFYNNEISEKSEIFDDQFSVERPDGSNFTLKIRSTKLEDSAMYFCASRPWTGYGYTFGSGTRLTVV.

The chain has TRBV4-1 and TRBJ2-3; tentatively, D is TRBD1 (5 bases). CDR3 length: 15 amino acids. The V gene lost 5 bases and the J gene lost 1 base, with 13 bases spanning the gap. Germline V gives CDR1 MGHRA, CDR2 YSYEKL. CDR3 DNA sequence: TGCGCCAGCAGCTTCTTGGACACTCGCACAGATACGCAGTATTTT. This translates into CASSFLDTRTDTQYF.

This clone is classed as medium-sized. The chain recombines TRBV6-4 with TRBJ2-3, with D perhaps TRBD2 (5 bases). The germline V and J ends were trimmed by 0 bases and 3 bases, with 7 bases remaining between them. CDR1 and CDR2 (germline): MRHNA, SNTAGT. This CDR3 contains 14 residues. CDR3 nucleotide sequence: TGTGCCAGCAGTGACTCGGAGGAGACAGATACGCAGTATTTT. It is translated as CASSDSEETDTQYF.

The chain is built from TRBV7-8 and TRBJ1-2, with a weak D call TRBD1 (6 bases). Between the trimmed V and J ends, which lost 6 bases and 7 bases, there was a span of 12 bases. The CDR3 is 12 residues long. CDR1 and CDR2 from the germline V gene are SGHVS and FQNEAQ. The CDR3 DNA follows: TGTGCCAGCAGTCTCGCGGGGGCTGGCTACACCTTC. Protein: CASSLAGAGYTF.